These 12 T cell receptor beta chains came from one sample sequenced in a study of T cells after yellow fever vaccination. Via MiXCR, TCRdb re-called the 5' RACE reads, giving one row per CDR3 protein. The table has 250,000 to 400,000 distinct CDR3 sequences, 3.5% to 4.5% seen once; the top ten hold roughly a fifth. The specimen was PBMCs, collected 15 days after the yellow fever booster vaccination. All receptors derive from a man younger than 35 who received the YFV17D yellow fever vaccine.

This clonotype was observed a few times. The rearrangement links TRBV7-9 to TRBJ2-7; TRBD1 might be the D (6 bases). The V gene's germline CDR1 is SEHNR and CDR2 FQNEAQ (reference sequence). There are 15 residues in the CDR3. Trimming shortened V by 4 bases and J by 2 bases, and 15 bases separated the two germline ends. The CDR3 here is CASSSGQLITYEQYF. As DNA, the CDR3 is TGTGCCAGCAGCTCCGGACAGTTAATCACCTACGAGCAGTACTTC.

The chain joins TRBV5-1 to TRBJ2-2, with D perhaps TRBD2 (6 bases). The V end lost 2 bases, the J end lost 4 bases, and 12 bases lay between the germline ends. CDR3 length: 15 amino acids. Germline V gives CDR1 SGHRS, CDR2 YFSETQ. CDR3 region: CASSFGTGVTGELFF. The DNA for the CDR3 is TGCGCCAGCAGCTTCGGGACGGGGGTCACCGGGGAGCTGTTTTTT.

The chain combines TRBV12-3 or TRBV12-4 with TRBJ1-5; 11 nucleotides line up with TRBD1. CDR3 length: 16 amino acids. Trimming removed 0 bases from V and 5 bases from J; junction bases left unmatched: 3. CDR3 in amino acids: CASSLAGTGGHQPQHF. CDR3 nucleotide sequence: TGTGCCAGCAGTTTAGCGGGGACAGGGGGGCATCAGCCCCAGCATTTT.

This clonotype was found many times. The rearrangement links TRBV4-3 to TRBJ2-7; maybe TRBD1 (6 bases). V lost 0 bases, J lost 2 bases, and 8 bases lay in between. From germline, CDR1 is LGHNA and CDR2 YSLEER. The CDR3 runs to 14 residues. The chain's CDR3 is CASSQDRGAYEQYF. CDR3 coding DNA: TGCGCCAGCAGCCAAGACAGGGGCGCCTACGAGCAGTACTTC.

The sample holds a few counts of this clonotype. V gene TRBV5-6 combines with J gene TRBJ1-1, with a tentative D call TRBD1 (5 bases). Germline V CDR1 and CDR2: SGHDT, YYEEEE. V lost 1 base and J lost 6, with 10 bases in between. The CDR3 covers 13 residues. The CDR3 DNA is TGTGCCAGCAGCTTGAACGGGGACGCTGAAGCTTTCTTT. Translating gives CASSLNGDAEAFF. The variable domain in full, completed from reference TRBV5-6 and TRBJ1-1, reads DAGVTQSPTHLIKTRGQQVTLRCSPKSGHDTVSWYQQALGQGPQFIFQYYEEEERQRGNFPDRFSGHQFPNYSSELNVNALLLGDSALYLCASSLNGDAEAFFGQGTRLTVV.

This clonotype was seen only a few times. The J gene is TRBJ1-1, the V gene TRBV4-1; 7 nucleotides agree with TRBD1. Germline V gene sequence: CDR1 MGHRA, CDR2 YSYEKL. The CDR3 is 16 residues long. V gave up 0 bases and J gave up 7 bases; unmatched junction bases: 11. The CDR3 coding sequence is TGCGCCAGCAGCCAAGATCGGGTAGGGGGCTGGGATGAAGCTTTCTTT. It is translated as CASSQDRVGGWDEAFF.

The sample holds many counts of this clonotype. This rearrangement joins TRBV10-3 to TRBJ2-5; D may match TRBD1 or TRBD2 (6 bases each). The germline CDR1 and CDR2 sequences are ENHRY and SYGVKD. The CDR3 consists of 14 residues. V was pared by 4 bases and J by 4 bases, with 13 bases between. CDR3 residues: CAISVGGSVETQYF. CDR3 nucleotides: TGTGCCATCAGTGTCGGGGGCTCCGTAGAGACCCAGTACTTC.

Only a few counts were recorded for this clonotype. The chain employs TRBV20-1 and TRBJ2-3, with 8 bases fitting TRBD2. This CDR3 is 14 amino acids long. Germline lookup yields CDR1 DFQATT and CDR2 SNEGSKA (reference sequence). Trimming took 0 bases from V and 4 from J; bases not matched to a gene: 3. CDR3 coding DNA: TGCAGTGCTAGAGATCCCGGGGGGGCAGATACGCAGTATTTT. Its protein is CSARDPGGADTQYF.

There are a few counts of this clonotype. The J gene is TRBJ1-2, the V gene TRBV5-1, with TRBD1 matching over 8 bases. The CDR3 runs 16 residues. Germline V gene sequence: CDR1 SGHRS, CDR2 YFSETQ. V lost 4 bases and J lost 1; bases outside the gene matches: 9. CDR3 bases: TGCGCCAGCAGCCCCAGTCCGGGACAGGTTAACTATGGCTACACCTTC. This encodes CASSPSPGQVNYGYTF.

This clonotype was counted ten times or more. In nucleotides, the CDR3 is TGTGCCAGCAGCTTGGACATGCGGGAGACCCAGTACTTC. Residues: CASSLDMRETQYF. V gene TRBV7-7 combines with J gene TRBJ2-5; tentatively, D is TRBD1 (5 bases). CDR3 length: 13 residues. Trimming removed 3 bases at V and 5 bases at J, with 10 bases between. Germline CDR1 SSHAT, CDR2 FNYEAQ (reference sequence).

This clonotype has a handful of counts. This chain links TRBV5-1 with TRBJ1-6; maybe TRBD1 (5 bases). Trimming shortened V by 0 bases and J by 5 bases, and 12 bases separated the two germline ends. The CDR3 is made up of 16 amino acids. Per germline, CDR1 SGHRS and CDR2 YFSETQ. Here the CDR3 DNA reads TGCGCCAGCAGCTTGGGCGTCGTCAGGGATAATTCACCCCTCCACTTT. Encoded protein: CASSLGVVRDNSPLHF.

The genes are TRBV7-2 and TRBJ1-1; 7 positions match TRBD1. This CDR3 contains 15 residues. Trimming removed 6 bases from V and 3 bases from J; junction bases left unmatched: 10. Germline CDR1 and CDR2: SGHTA and FQGNSA. CDR3: CASSLAGTEDTEAFF. CDR3 DNA sequence: TGTGCCAGCAGTCTAGCCGGGACAGAGGACACTGAAGCTTTCTTT.